The present TCR beta chain was sequenced within a study of T cell repertoires in cytomegalovirus infection. Overall study: Recently identified HLA-C-restricted CMV epitopes were used, and well-studied HLA-B-restricted CMV epitopes were used as well. Indications came from public TCR beta signatures; they pointed to CMV infection and to a matching HLA type. General study points: Carriers of CMV plus the relevant HLA were identified by cumulative public TCR beta family frequency. Dominant in the ex vivo response were TCR beta clonotypes restricted by HLA-C and specific for CMV.

For this clonotype: Its target is unknown. The junction does not match germline at one end; this may be a read error.

The CDR3 has 14 amino acids. Germline-derived CDR1 and CDR2 are SEHNR and FQNEAQ (reference sequence). In TCRdb, the reads were re-called with MiXCR into one record per CDR3 protein. The table has some 800,000 distinct CDR3 sequences, approximately 32% seen once; the top ten hold roughly 14%. The source of this sequence is a human donor in good health (CMV status not recorded). Some clones in this sample may be carry-over from other donors' samples. The genes are TRBV7-9 and TRBJ1-1; D unresolved. The sample in question was cultured CD8+ T cells from PBMCs, obtained from culture after CMV antigen stimulation. CDR3 coding DNA: TGTCCCAGCGTTGGTGTCAACCTGAACACTGAAGCTTTCTTT. It yields the protein CPSVGVNLNTEAFF. The complete variable domain, with remaining parts taken from reference TRBV7-9 and TRBJ1-1, reads DTGVSQNPRHKITKRGQNVTFRCDPISEHNRLYWYRQTLGQGPEFLTYFQNEAQLEKSRLLSDRFSAERPKGSFSTLEIQRTEQGDSAMYLCPSVGVNLNTEAFFGQGTRLTVV.